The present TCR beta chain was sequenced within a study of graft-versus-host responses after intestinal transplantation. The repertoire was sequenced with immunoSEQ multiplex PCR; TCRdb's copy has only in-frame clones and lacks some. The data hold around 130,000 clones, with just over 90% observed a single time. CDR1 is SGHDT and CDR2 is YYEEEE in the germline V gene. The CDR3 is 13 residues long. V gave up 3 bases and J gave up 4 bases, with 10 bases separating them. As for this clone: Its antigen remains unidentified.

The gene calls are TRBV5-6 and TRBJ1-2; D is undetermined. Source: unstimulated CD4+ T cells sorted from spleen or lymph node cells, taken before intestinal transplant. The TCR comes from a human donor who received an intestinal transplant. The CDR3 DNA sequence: TGTGCCAGCAGCTGGGAGGGTACCTATGGCTACACCTTC. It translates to CASSWEGTYGYTF.